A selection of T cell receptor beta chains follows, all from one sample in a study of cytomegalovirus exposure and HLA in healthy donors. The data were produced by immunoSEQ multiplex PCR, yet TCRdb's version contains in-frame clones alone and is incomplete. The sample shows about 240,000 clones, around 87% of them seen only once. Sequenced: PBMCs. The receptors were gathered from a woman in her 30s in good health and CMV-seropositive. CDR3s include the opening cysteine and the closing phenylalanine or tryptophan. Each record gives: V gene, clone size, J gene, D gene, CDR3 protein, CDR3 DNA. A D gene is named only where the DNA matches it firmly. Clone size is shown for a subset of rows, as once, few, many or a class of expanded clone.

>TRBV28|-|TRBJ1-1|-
CASSDGGSTTEAFF
TGTGCCAGCAGTGATGGAGGATCAACAACTGAAGCTTTCTTT
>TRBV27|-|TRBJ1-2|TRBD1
CASRMGQTNYGYTF
TGTGCCAGCAGAATGGGACAGACCAACTATGGCTACACCTTC
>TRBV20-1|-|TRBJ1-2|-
CSASLWGDGTF
-
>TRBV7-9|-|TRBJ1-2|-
CASSWGPGGYGYTF
TGTGCCAGCAGCTGGGGCCCCGGCGGCTATGGCTACACCTTC
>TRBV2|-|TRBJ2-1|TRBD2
CASSETVSGASSYNEQFF
TGTGCCAGCAGTGAAACGGTTAGCGGGGCCAGCTCCTACAATGAGCAGTTCTTC
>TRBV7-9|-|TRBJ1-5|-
CASSFGGDQPQHF
TGTGCCAGCAGCTTCGGAGGGGATCAGCCCCAGCATTTT
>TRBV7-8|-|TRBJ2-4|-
CASSFVRSIQYF
TGTGCCAGCAGCTTTGTTCGGAGCATTCAGTACTTC
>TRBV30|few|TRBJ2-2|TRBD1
CAAHGQGDGELFF
TGTGCCGCCCACGGACAGGGGGACGGGGAGCTGTTTTTT
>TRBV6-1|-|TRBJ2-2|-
CASSWTDTGELFF
TGTGCCAGCAGTTGGACAGACACCGGGGAGCTGTTTTTT
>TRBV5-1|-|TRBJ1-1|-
CASSPGGNSGSGTEAFF
TGCGCCAGCAGCCCTGGTGGGAATTCAGGGTCAGGCACTGAAGCTTTCTTT
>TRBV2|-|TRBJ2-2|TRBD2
CASSQGLAGGPGTGELFF
TGTGCCAGCAGTCAGGGACTAGCGGGAGGGCCTGGCACCGGGGAGCTGTTTTTT
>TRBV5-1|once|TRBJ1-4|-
CASSPTLGGTGKLFF
TGCGCCAGCAGCCCAACTTTGGGGGGTACCGGAAAACTGTTTTTT
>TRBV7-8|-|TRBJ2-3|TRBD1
CASRTRGRAGTDTQYF
TGTGCCAGCAGGACAAGGGGGCGGGCTGGCACAGATACGCAGTATTTT
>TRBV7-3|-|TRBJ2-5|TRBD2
CASSLTSGSVETQYF
TGTGCCAGCAGCTTAACTAGCGGGAGCGTAGAGACCCAGTACTTC
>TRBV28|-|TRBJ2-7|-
CASSLTYEQYF
TGTGCCAGCAGTCTTACCTACGAGCAGTACTTC
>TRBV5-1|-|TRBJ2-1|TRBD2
CASRSGVYNEQFF
TGCGCCAGCAGAAGCGGGGTCTACAATGAGCAGTTCTTC
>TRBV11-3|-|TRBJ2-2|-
CASSSSVREKTGELFF
TGTGCCAGCAGCTCTAGCGTAAGGGAAAAAACCGGGGAGCTGTTTTTT
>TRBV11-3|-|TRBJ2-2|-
CASSLRGQSLNTGELFF
TGTGCCAGCAGCTTAAGAGGACAGTCATTGAACACCGGGGAGCTGTTTTTT
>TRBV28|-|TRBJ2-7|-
CASSKVAGRSYEQYF
TGTGCCAGCAGCAAAGTGGCGGGGCGATCCTACGAGCAGTACTTC
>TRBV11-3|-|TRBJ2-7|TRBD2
CASSLAPSRGRIYEQYF
TGTGCCAGCAGCTTAGCCCCGTCCCGCGGGAGAATCTACGAGCAGTACTTC
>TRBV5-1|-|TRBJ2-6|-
CASSLAGEIGAGANVLTF
TGCGCCAGCAGCTTGGCCGGGGAGATCGGCGCTGGGGCCAACGTCCTGACTTTC
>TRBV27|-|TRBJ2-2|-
CASSLRRPLLTGNTGELFF
TGTGCCAGCAGTTTACGCCGGCCCTTACTGACAGGAAACACCGGGGAGCTGTTTTTT
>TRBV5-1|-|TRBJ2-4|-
CASSLANREKPYF
TGCGCCAGCAGCTTGGCCAATAGGGAGAAGCCGTACTTC
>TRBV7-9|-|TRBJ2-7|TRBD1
CASSSPTGGEAYEQYF
TGTGCCAGCAGCTCGCCAACAGGGGGCGAAGCCTACGAGCAGTACTTC
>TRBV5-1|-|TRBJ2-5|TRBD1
CASSSGQGAETQYF
TGCGCCAGCAGTTCCGGACAGGGGGCGGAGACCCAGTACTTC
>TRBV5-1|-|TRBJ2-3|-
CASSLDLDTQYF
TGCGCCAGCAGCTTGGATCTGGATACGCAGTATTTT